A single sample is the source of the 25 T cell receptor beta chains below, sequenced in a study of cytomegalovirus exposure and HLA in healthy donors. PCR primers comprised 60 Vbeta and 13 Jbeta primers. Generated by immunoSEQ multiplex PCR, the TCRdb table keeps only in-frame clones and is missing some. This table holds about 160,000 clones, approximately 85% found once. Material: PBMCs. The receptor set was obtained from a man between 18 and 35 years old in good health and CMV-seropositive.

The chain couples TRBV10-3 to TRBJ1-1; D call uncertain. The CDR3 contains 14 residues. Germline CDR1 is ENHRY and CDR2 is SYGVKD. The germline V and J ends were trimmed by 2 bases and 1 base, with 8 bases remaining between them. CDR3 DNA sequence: TGTGCCATCAGTGAGGAGGGCCCGAACACTGAAGCTTTCTTT. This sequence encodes CAISEEGPNTEAFF.

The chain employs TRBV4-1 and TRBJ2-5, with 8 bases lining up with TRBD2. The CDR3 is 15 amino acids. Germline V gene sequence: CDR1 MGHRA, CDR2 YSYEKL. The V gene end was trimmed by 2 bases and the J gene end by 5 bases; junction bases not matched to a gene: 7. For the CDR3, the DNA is TGCGCCAGCAGCCAATCGGTCGGGACTAGGGAGACCCAGTACTTC. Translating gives CASSQSVGTRETQYF.

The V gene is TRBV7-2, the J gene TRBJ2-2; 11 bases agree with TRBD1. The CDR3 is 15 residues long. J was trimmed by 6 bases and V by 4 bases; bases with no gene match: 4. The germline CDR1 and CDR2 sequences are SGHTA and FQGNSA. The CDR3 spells CASSWMGQGAGELFF. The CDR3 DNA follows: TGTGCCAGCAGCTGGATGGGACAGGGGGCCGGGGAGCTGTTTTTT.

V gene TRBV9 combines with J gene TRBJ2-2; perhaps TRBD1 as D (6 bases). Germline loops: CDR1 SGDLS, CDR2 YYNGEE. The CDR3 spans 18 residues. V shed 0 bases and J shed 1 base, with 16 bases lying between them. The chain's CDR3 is CASSVAAGSRGNTGELFF. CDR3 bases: TGTGCCAGCAGCGTAGCGGCAGGTAGCAGGGGGAACACCGGGGAGCTGTTTTTT.

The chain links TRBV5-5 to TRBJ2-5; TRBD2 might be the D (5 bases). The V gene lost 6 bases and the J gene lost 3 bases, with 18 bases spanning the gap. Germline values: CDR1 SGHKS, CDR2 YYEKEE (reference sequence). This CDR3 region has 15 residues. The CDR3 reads CASTLVNRGEETQYF. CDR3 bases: TGTGCCAGCACCCTCGTCAACCGGGGAGAAGAGACCCAGTACTTC.

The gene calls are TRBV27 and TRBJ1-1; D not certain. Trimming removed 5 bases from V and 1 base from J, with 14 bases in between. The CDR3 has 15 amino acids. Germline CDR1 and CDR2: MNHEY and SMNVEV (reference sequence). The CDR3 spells CASSNPPAGNTEAFF. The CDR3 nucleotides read TGTGCCAGCAGTAATCCCCCGGCGGGGAACACTGAAGCTTTCTTT.

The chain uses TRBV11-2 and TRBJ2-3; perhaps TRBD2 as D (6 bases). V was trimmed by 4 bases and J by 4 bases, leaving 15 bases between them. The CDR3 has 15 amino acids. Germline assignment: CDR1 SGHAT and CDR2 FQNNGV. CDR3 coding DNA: TGTGCCAGCAGCTCGCGAAAACGACTAGCAGATACGCAGTATTTT. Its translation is CASSSRKRLADTQYF.

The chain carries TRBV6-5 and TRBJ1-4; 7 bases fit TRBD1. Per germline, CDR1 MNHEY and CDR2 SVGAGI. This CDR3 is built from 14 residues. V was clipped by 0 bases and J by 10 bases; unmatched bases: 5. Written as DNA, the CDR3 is TGTGCCAGCAGTTACTCGAAACAGGGGCGAAAACTGTTTTTT. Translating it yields CASSYSKQGRKLFF.

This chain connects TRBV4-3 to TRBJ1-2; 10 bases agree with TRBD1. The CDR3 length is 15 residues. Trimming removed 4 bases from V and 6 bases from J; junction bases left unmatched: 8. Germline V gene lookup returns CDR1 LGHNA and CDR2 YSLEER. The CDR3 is CASSRASGTGDGYTF. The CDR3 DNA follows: TGCGCCAGCAGCCGAGCCTCCGGGACAGGGGATGGCTACACCTTC.

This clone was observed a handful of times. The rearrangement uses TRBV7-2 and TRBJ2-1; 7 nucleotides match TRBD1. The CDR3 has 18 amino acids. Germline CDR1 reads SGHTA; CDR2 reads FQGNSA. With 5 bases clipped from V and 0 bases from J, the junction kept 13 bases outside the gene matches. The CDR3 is CASSRDPGQKGSYNEQFF. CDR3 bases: TGTGCCAGCAGCCGCGACCCGGGACAGAAAGGCTCCTACAATGAGCAGTTCTTC.

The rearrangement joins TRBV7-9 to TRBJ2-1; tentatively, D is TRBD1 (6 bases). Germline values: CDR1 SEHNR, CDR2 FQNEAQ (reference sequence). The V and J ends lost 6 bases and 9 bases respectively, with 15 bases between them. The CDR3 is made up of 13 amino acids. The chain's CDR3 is CASSTEQGLEQFF. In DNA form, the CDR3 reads TGTGCCAGCAGTACAGAACAGGGTCTTGAGCAGTTCTTC.

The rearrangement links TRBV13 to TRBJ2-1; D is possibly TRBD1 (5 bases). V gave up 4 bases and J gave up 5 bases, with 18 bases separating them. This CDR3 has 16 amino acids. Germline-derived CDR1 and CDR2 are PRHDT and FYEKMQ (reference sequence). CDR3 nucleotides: TGTGCCAGCAGCTCCCGACCGACCCTAGGGGACAATGAGCAGTTCTTC. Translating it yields CASSSRPTLGDNEQFF.

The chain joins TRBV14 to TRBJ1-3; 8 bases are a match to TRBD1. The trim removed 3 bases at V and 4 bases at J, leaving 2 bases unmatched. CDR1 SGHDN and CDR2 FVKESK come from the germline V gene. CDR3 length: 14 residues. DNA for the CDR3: TGTGCCAGCAGCCATAGACAGGGGGGAAACACCATATATTTT. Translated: CASSHRQGGNTIYF.

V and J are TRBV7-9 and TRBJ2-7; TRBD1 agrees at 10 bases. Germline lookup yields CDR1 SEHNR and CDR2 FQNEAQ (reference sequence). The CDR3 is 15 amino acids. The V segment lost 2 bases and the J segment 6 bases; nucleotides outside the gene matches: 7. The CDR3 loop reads CASSLWGTGDFEQYF. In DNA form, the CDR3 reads TGTGCCAGCAGCTTATGGGGGACAGGGGATTTCGAGCAGTACTTC.

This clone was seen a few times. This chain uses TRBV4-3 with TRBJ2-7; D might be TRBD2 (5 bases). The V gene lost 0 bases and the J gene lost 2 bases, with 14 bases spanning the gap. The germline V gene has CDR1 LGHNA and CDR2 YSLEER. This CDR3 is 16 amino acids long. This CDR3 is CASSQEWSLGAYEQYF. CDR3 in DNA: TGCGCCAGCAGCCAAGAATGGTCTCTCGGGGCCTACGAGCAGTACTTC.

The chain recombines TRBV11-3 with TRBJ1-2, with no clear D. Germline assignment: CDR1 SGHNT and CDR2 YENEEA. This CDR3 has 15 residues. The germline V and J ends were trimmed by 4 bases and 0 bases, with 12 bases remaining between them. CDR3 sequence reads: CASSSDGRANYGYTF. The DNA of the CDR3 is TGTGCCAGCAGCTCGGATGGTCGGGCTAACTATGGCTACACCTTC.

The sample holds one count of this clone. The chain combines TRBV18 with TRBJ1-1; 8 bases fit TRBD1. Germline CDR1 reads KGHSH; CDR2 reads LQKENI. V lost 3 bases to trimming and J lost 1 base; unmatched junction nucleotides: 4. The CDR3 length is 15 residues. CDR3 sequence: CASSPWTGPNTEAFF. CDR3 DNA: TGTGCCAGCTCACCTTGGACAGGGCCGAACACTGAAGCTTTCTTT. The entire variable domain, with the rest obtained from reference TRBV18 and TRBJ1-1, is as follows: NAGVMQNPRHLVRRRGQEARLRCSPMKGHSHVYWYRQLPEEGLKFMVYLQKENIIDESGMPKERFSAEFPKEGPSILRIQQVVRGDSAAYFCASSPWTGPNTEAFFGQGTRLTVV.

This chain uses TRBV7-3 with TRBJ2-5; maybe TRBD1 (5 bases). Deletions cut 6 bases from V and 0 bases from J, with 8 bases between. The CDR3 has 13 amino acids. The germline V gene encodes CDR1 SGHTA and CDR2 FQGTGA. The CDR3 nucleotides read TGTGCCAGCAGTTCGGACAACCAAGAGACCCAGTACTTC. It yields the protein CASSSDNQETQYF.

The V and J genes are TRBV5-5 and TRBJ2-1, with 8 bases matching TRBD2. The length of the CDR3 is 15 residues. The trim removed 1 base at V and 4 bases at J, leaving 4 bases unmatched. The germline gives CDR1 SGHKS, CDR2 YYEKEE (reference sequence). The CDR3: CASSLSASGYNEQFF. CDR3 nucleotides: TGTGCCAGCAGCTTGTCGGCTAGCGGGTACAATGAGCAGTTCTTC.

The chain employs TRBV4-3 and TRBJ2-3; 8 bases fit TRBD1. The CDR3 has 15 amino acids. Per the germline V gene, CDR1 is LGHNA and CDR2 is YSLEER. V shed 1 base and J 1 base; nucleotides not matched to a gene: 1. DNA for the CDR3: TGCGCCAGCAGCCAAGGGACAGGGCGCACAGATACGCAGTATTTT. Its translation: CASSQGTGRTDTQYF.

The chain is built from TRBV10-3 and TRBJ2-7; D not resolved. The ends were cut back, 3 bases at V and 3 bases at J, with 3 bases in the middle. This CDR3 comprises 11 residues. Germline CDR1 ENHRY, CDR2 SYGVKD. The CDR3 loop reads CAISDNYEQYF. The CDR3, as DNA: TGTGCCATCAGTGACAACTACGAGCAGTACTTC.

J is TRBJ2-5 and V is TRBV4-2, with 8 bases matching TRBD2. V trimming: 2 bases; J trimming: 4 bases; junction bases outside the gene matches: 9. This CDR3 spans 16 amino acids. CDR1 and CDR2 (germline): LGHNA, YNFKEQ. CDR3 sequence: CASSQSQRGSGETQYF. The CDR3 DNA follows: TGTGCCAGCAGCCAAAGCCAGCGGGGGAGCGGAGAGACCCAGTACTTC.

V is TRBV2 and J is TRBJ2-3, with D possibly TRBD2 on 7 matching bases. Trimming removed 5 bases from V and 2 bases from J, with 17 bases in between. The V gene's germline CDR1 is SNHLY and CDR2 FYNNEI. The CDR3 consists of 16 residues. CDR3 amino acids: CASSTPRGAPTDTQYF. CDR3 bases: TGTGCCAGCAGTACCCCCCGGGGGGCCCCCACAGATACGCAGTATTTT.

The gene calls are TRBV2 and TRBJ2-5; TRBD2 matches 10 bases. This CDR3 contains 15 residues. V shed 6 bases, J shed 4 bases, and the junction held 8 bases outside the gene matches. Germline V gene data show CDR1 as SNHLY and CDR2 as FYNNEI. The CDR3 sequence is CASRNSGGPGETQYF. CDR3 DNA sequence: TGTGCCAGCAGAAATAGCGGGGGGCCGGGAGAGACCCAGTACTTC.

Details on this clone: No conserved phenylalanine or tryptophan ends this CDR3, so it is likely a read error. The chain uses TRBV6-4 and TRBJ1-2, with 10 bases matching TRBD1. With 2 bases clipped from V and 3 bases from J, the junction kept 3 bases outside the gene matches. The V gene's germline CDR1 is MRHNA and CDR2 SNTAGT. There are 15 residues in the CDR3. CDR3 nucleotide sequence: TGTGCCAGCAGTGACACCGGGACAGGGGACTATGGCTACACCCTC. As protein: CASSDTGTGDYGYTL.